This T cell receptor (beta chain) was sequenced during a study of cytomegalovirus exposure and HLA in healthy donors (dated by TCRdb to 2017 to 2019). Looking at the study overall: An earlier analysis of 587 of the donors reported about 300 Gb of sequence data and 117 million unique TCR beta sequences obtained from some 200 million T cells. HLA typing included class I and class II loci at four-digit resolution. Using immunosequencing, the study profiled T cell repertoires from approximately 700 subjects and related those repertoires to cytomegalovirus serostatus. The study aimed to test whether cataloging public T cell receptors could reveal signatures of past pathogen exposure. Every discovery cohort repertoire had been produced on one sequencing platform. Across about 370 genotyped donors of the cohort, an average of about 240,000 unique TCR beta nucleotide sequences per donor were sequenced, and approximately 19% of those sequences were non-productive. About 280 gigabases of sequencing data and tens of millions of unique TCR sequences made up an early release that covered several hundred HLA-typed donors. Rather than drawing on any new phenotypic data, the later analysis identified candidate immune exposures from TCR beta sequences and the way those sequences occurred across donors. In an earlier analysis of roughly 540 of the donors, high-throughput TCR beta sequencing was used to judge whether each TCR beta V gene segment behaved as functional or pseudogenic. Along with the roughly 610-subject first cohort, a separate validation cohort of more than 90 different subjects was used. In a later genetic analysis, genome-wide SNP genotypes for about 65% of the roughly 670 donors were used, and that subset was treated as a discovery cohort. Typing coverage varied by locus: roughly 620-640 donors for A, B, C, DRB1 and DQB1; more than 500 for DQA1; some 610 for DPA1; roughly 470 for DPB1. Donor age, sex, ethnicity and CMV serostatus were compiled together with the repertoire data. To predict cytomegalovirus infection status, the study brought together high-throughput TCR immunosequencing, statistical association of individual TCRs with disease status, and machine learning. The genetic ancestry cluster associated with self-reported Caucasian donors included over 80% of the roughly 400 genotyped donors. To study patterns of TCR occurrence, a later analysis re-analyzed previously published TCR beta repertoires from more than 550 donors and added high-resolution HLA genotyping. Because of strong linkage in the cohort, a few DR-DQ haplotypes were treated as single units for association and clustering. Findings and caveats that apply to the study as a whole: Because counts were too low, seventeen rarely observed V segments, including chromosome 9 orphons, were left out of the earlier analysis of 587 of the donors. Linkage disequilibrium might explain the correlated functional status among segregating V segments, but an unknown experimental factor could not be ruled out. CMV serostatus was the only immune exposure information available for the cohort. Assigning TCR associations to individual alleles was difficult when HLA alleles, especially DR and DQ, strongly co-occurred. Most CMV-associated TCR beta chains appeared to be HLA-restricted in a later analysis, and the HLA associations seemed to be driven largely by CMV exposure. A further reported finding was that TCR beta sequences accurately predicted the HLA-A and HLA-B alleles for most subjects in the first cohort. The study gave a list of about 150 TCR beta chains associated with cytomegalovirus. Because HLA typing was missing for some donors at each locus, association tests included only the typed subset. Compared with equally common non-associated chains, HLA-associated TCR beta chains in a later analysis were more clonally expanded and had lower generation probabilities. In this cohort, only TCR beta chains were sequenced, and detectable features were limited by the absence of alpha or paired-chain data. Most TCR sequences were observed very rarely across donors, whereas some public TCRs were present in many individuals. A cluster of highly shared sequence variants was judged likely to be a technical artifact of the sequencing pipeline. The authors suggested that the approach could potentially be generalized to other disease states and immunological phenotypes. In a later analysis, several top co-occurrence clusters were reported to appear linked to parvovirus B19, influenza, CMV and Epstein-Barr virus. Sequencing depth was assumed to be roughly uniform across donors in the presence/absence analyses, though that assumption may not hold. In both the original and validation cohorts, the classifier was reported to diagnose cytomegalovirus status with high specificity and sensitivity. At a false discovery rate of 0.05, a later analysis linked around 15,000 TCR beta sequences to specific HLA alleles. In vitro tests confirmed that three of the cytomegalovirus-associated TCR beta chains recognize cytomegalovirus antigens. In an earlier analysis of fewer than 750 of the donors, most TCR beta V segments were observed in productive rearrangements about 87% or about 30% of the time, broadly matching IMGT annotations. An association between a missense DCLRE1C variant and V-gene and J-gene trimming of TCR beta chains was found in a later genetic analysis and replicated in an independent cohort. According to a later analysis, TCR association rates differed among HLA loci, with DRB1 alleles showing the most associated TCRs and HLA-C alleles showing the fewest. A later genetic analysis reported fewer N-insertions in productive TCRs among donors in an Asian-associated ancestry cluster than the roughly 700-donor mean.

Comment on this clone: The antigen this receptor binds is unknown. No base qualities exist here, and no much larger clone lies one base off it.

Library prep was done by the immunoSEQ multiplex PCR assay. A mixture of 60 forward primers for TCR Vbeta segments and 13 reverse primers for TCR Jbeta segments was used in the multiplex PCR. The CDR3 region of rearranged TCR beta genes was amplified from genomic DNA with a multiplex PCR assay. On the Illumina HiSeq System, the amplified TCR beta libraries were sequenced as 87-base-pair reads. On the authors' methods: Across the 700 or so repertoires, a later analysis counted tens of millions of unique TCR beta chains, 9 million to 14 million of which were shared by at least two donors. Raw reads were error-corrected and collapsed into unique sequences with a nearest-neighbor algorithm that merged closely related sequences to remove PCR and sequencing errors. CDR3 sequences were aligned to IMGT reference sequences to assign V, D and J gene segments. Each retained sequence needed at least a six-nucleotide match to both a V gene segment and a J gene segment. A rearrangement was called productive if the CDR3 had no stop codons and remained in frame with V and J, and every other rearrangement was called non-productive. Following IMGT convention, CDR3 was defined as the stretch from the second conserved V-encoded cysteine to the conserved J-encoded phenylalanine. Sequences without an unambiguous match to a single V gene segment were excluded from the earlier analysis of about 630 of the donors. In an earlier analysis of 587 of the donors, V segments were called functional above 56.7% productive rearrangements and were called segregating when the between-donor standard deviation exceeded 5%. To diagnose cytomegalovirus status from the catalog of TCR beta chain sequences, a statistical classification framework was built. A later analysis assigned V and J genes by comparing TCR nucleotide sequences with IMGT/GENE-DB human TR gene sequences. In a later analysis, CDR3 sequences and most-parsimonious VDJ recombination scenarios were assigned using the TCRdist pipeline. In a later analysis, each TCR beta chain was defined by its CDR3 amino acid sequence together with its V-gene family, and reads without a unique V-gene family were excluded. A later analysis removed 500 to 650 highly shared, low-generation-probability nucleotide sequences to deal with suspected cross-contamination and a sequencing artifact. In a later analysis, a clonal expansion index was calculated for each public chain from normalized within-repertoire ranks of inferred template counts. A later analysis computed generation probabilities with a VDJ recombination model fitted to out-of-frame rearrangements, and checked the results against IGoR. A later analysis scored TCR-TCR, TCR-HLA and TCR-CMV co-occurrence with hypergeometric tests, applying a repertoire-size bias correction to TCR pairs. False discovery rates were estimated in a later analysis by permuting HLA or CMV assignments 20 times. In a later analysis, co-occurring TCRs were grouped with DBSCAN, and TCRdist sequence similarity was added when clustering was performed within HLA-allele-positive subsets. For co-occurrence clustering, repertoires with fewer than 30,000 or more than 120,000 public chains were excluded, along with about five repertoires with anomalous nucleotide sharing. The table was pulled from immuneACCESS by TCRdb, which kept in-frame rearrangements only. Such tables lose some clones; where checked, under half of the loss comes from unresolved V genes, and the rest has no known cause. V and J calls and clone size are copied from that table; D and trimming were computed from the DNA. The sample table shows about 170,000 clones, and 76% are seen once. Together, the top ten hold approximately 0.76% of the sample.

The cohort was made up of 500 to 850 healthy bone marrow donors. Cohort members were all nominally healthy when sampled, although unrecorded immune exposures were likely present. The donor tested CMV seronegative and was one of the 352 seronegative cohort members. A peripheral blood sample was provided by each donor, and peripheral blood mononuclear cells were used for TCR beta sequencing. The Qiagen DNeasy Blood Extraction Kit was used to extract genomic DNA from the blood cell samples. The sequence was obtained from a female donor in good health and CMV-seronegative. What was sequenced was PBMCs.

The base sequence is TGTGCCAGCAGCTTAGCCTCGGGAACTGAAGCTTTCTTT. It codes for CASSLASGTEAFF. Here the chain combines TRBV11-3 and TRBJ1-1; there is no confident call for the D gene. The CDR3 sequence holds 13 residues, the cysteine and phenylalanine included. Just the 39-base CDR3 DNA is kept, in frame starting at base 1. The germline V gene yields SGHNT for CDR1 and YENEEA for CDR2. V loses 1 base of germline sequence and J loses 5 bases, and the interval between the two ends is 8 bases.